This is a list of T cell receptor beta chains from one sample in a study of CXCR3-negative and CXCR3-positive naive CD8 T cells. No DNA is given; TCRdb re-called the 5' RACE reads and lists each CDR3 protein once. This sample contains about 120,000 distinct CDR3 sequences. Sequencing used naive CXCR3+ CD8+ T cells from blood. These receptors came from a human donor in good health. Some clones in this sample may be carry-over from other donors' samples. Each CDR3 is given with its conserved first and last residue. The order of the fields is CDR3 protein, J gene, V gene.

CASSLYSGPVEKLFF TRBJ1-4 TRBV28
CASRLARLAGGPSETQYF TRBJ2-5 TRBV5-4
CASSLADRPYPSYEQYF TRBJ2-7 TRBV9
CASSLYISREKLFF TRBJ1-4 TRBV28
CASVKTADRSTEQFF TRBJ2-1 TRBV12-3/TRBV12-4
CASSLAGQALEQYF TRBJ2-7 TRBV5-1
CATSRDADGAGYGYTF TRBJ1-2 TRBV15
CSARAGVGEAFF TRBJ1-1 TRBV20-1
CSARDRPRGHNEQFF TRBJ2-1 TRBV20-1
CASSLNRTRSALLATNEKLFF TRBJ1-4 TRBV7-3
CANLTPGGYEQYF TRBJ2-7 TRBV23-1
CASSVALGTGDTDTQYF TRBJ2-3 TRBV9
CASSLVTGAEQYF TRBJ2-7 TRBV5-1
CSARGKGREDEAFF TRBJ1-1 TRBV20-1
CASSQDGLANEQYF TRBJ2-7 TRBV4-2
CASSVEAPGNTEAFF TRBJ1-1 TRBV9
CSPSKGGYEQYF TRBJ2-7 TRBV20-1
CASSGRDGPGDEQYF TRBJ2-7 TRBV9